This is a list of T cell receptor beta chains from one sample in a study of blood T cell repertoires in COVID-19. Here immunoSEQ multiplex PCR was the method, and the copy in TCRdb shows in-frame clones only, minus some. Of 150,000 to 200,000 clones listed, 80% were seen once; the top ten hold around 6.9%. Sequences were obtained from peripheral blood. These receptors all stem from a man between 60 and 70 years old with acute or convalescent COVID-19. Both conserved end residues are part of each CDR3. Each record gives: D gene, J gene, V gene, clone size, CDR3 protein, CDR3 DNA. D genes are given only for firm matches. The size of a clone is reported for some rows only, either as once, few or many, or as a class for expanded clones.

TRBD1	TRBJ1-5	TRBV19	NA	CASSPTWGQEMLYSNQPQHF	TGTGCCAGTAGTCCGACCTGGGGACAGGAGATGCTATATAGCAATCAGCCCCAGCATTTT
TRBD1	TRBJ1-5	TRBV5-5	once	CASSLEGTGAGNQPQHF	TGTGCCAGCAGCTTGGAGGGGACAGGGGCGGGAAATCAGCCCCAGCATTTT
NA	TRBJ1-2	TRBV10-3	NA	CAISLQENYGYTF	TGTGCCATCAGTCTACAGGAAAACTATGGCTACACCTTC
TRBD1	TRBJ2-7	TRBV19	NA	CASSSDRGISYEQYF	TGTGCCAGTAGCTCTGACAGGGGAATTTCCTACGAGCAGTACTTC
TRBD2	TRBJ2-1	TRBV7-3	NA	CASSPGGTTYNEQFF	TGTGCCAGCAGTCCCGGCGGGACTACCTACAATGAGCAGTTCTTC
TRBD2	TRBJ2-7	TRBV7-9	NA	CASSYSGGAQYF	TGTGCCAGCAGCTATAGCGGGGGCGCGCAGTACTTC
TRBD1	TRBJ1-5	TRBV30	NA	CAWRLQGQRQPQHF	TGTGCCTGGAGGCTGCAGGGACAGCGGCAGCCCCAGCATTTT
TRBD1	TRBJ1-5	TRBV6-1	NA	CASSGMTGIGNQPQHF	TGTGCCAGCAGTGGGATGACAGGGATCGGCAATCAGCCCCAGCATTTT
NA	TRBJ1-2	TRBV18	once	CASSSEVGYGYTF	TGTGCCAGCTCATCGGAGGTGGGCTATGGCTACACCTTC
TRBD2	TRBJ2-7	TRBV10-1	NA	CASSEGTSGSGYEQYF	TGCGCCAGCAGTGAGGGGACTAGCGGGAGTGGGTACGAGCAGTACTTC
NA	TRBJ2-7	TRBV24-1	NA	CATSDYTGRGSYEQYF	TGTGCCACCAGTGATTACACTGGCAGAGGATCCTACGAGCAGTACTTC
NA	TRBJ1-6	TRBV3-1/TRBV3-2	NA	CASSPPYSPLHF	TGTGCCAGCAGCCCCCCGTATTCACCCCTCCACTTT
NA	TRBJ2-5	TRBV2	NA	CASSVQGLETQYF	TGTGCCAGCAGTGTCCAGGGTCTGGAGACCCAGTACTTC
TRBD1	TRBJ1-1	TRBV7-2	NA	CASSDRAPSEAFF	TGTGCCAGCAGCGACAGGGCGCCATCTGAAGCTTTCTTT
TRBD2	TRBJ2-7	TRBV6-1	NA	CASSEEAGSSYEQYF	TGTGCCAGCAGTGAAGAAGCGGGGAGCTCCTACGAGCAGTACTTC
TRBD1	TRBJ2-1	TRBV2	NA	CASSEDRAVYNEQFF	TGTGCCAGCAGCGAGGACAGGGCTGTCTACAATGAGCAGTTCTTC
TRBD1	TRBJ2-7	TRBV7-3	NA	CASSPTGTGGFYEQYF	TGTGCCAGCAGTCCAACCGGGACAGGGGGCTTCTACGAGCAGTACTTC
NA	TRBJ1-4	TRBV29-1	NA	CSVEQEGLNEKLFF	TGCAGCGTTGAACAGGAGGGGCTCAATGAAAAACTGTTTTTT
TRBD2	TRBJ2-2	TRBV9	NA	CASSVGLAGGQGTGELFF	TGTGCCAGCAGCGTAGGACTAGCGGGGGGCCAAGGCACCGGGGAGCTGTTTTTT
NA	TRBJ1-1	TRBV7-9	NA	CASSQQDTEAFF	TGTGCCAGCAGCCAACAAGACACTGAAGCTTTCTTT
NA	TRBJ1-4	TRBV15	NA	CATSREYGTLLGANEKLFF	TGTGCCACCAGCAGAGAATACGGGACTCTCCTTGGGGCAAATGAAAAACTGTTTTTT
NA	TRBJ2-5	TRBV7-2	NA	CASSLTRGPETQYF	TGTGCCAGCAGCTTAACCAGGGGCCCAGAGACCCAGTACTTC
NA	TRBJ1-1	TRBV6-7	NA	CASSPPGHPGDTEAFF	TGTGCCAGCAGTCCCCCGGGACACCCAGGGGATACTGAAGCTTTCTTT
TRBD1	TRBJ1-5	TRBV27	NA	CASSWTGGSNQPQHF	TGTGCCAGCAGTTGGACAGGGGGGAGCAATCAGCCCCAGCATTTT
NA	TRBJ2-3	TRBV2	NA	CASSGTRGTDTQYF	TGTGCCAGCAGTGGGACACGGGGCACAGATACGCAGTATTTT
NA	TRBJ1-2	TRBV6-6	few	CASTPGLGIGYGYTF	TGTGCCAGCACCCCGGGTCTCGGGATCGGCTATGGCTACACCTTC
TRBD1	TRBJ2-7	TRBV9	NA	CASSVDDRGPFSYEQYF	TGTGCCAGCAGCGTCGACGACAGGGGCCCGTTTTCCTACGAGCAGTACTTC
TRBD1	TRBJ2-5	TRBV7-2	NA	CASSLQGWETQYF	TGTGCCAGCAGCCTACAGGGGTGGGAGACCCAGTACTTC
TRBD1	TRBJ1-1	TRBV7-6	NA	CASSFTGGDTEAFF	TGTGCCAGCAGCTTTACAGGGGGGGACACTGAAGCTTTCTTT
NA	TRBJ2-7	TRBV5-1	NA	CASSPGTEQYF	TGCGCCAGCAGCCCCGGGACAGAGCAGTACTTC
TRBD2	TRBJ2-5	TRBV4-1	NA	CASSQLSGGVETQYF	TGCGCCAGCAGCCAGCTTAGCGGGGGGGTGGAGACCCAGTACTTC
NA	TRBJ2-2	TRBV24-1	NA	CATSELTVSQGNTGELFF	TGTGCCACCAGTGAACTGACGGTATCACAGGGAAACACCGGGGAGCTGTTTTTT
TRBD1	TRBJ1-4	TRBV27	NA	CASRTGGFNEKLFF	TGTGCCAGCAGGACAGGGGGCTTTAATGAAAAACTGTTTTTT
NA	TRBJ1-1	TRBV7-9	few	CASSLQGGTEAFF	TGTGCCAGCAGCCTACAGGGTGGCACTGAAGCTTTCTTT
NA	TRBJ1-2	TRBV6-2/TRBV6-3	NA	CASSSTDTRSGYTF	TGTGCCAGCAGTTCGACAGATACTCGGAGTGGCTACACCTTC
TRBD1	TRBJ1-2	TRBV12-5	once	CASPLKTGAFLDFYGYTF	TGTGCTAGTCCACTTAAGACAGGGGCGTTTTTGGACTTCTATGGCTACACCTTC
TRBD1	TRBJ1-6	TRBV9	NA	CASSVSDRPGSSYNSPLHF	TGTGCCAGCAGCGTATCGGACAGGCCGGGGAGCTCCTATAATTCACCCCTCCACTTT
NA	TRBJ1-3	TRBV6-5	few	CASSRDSSGNTIYF	TGTGCCAGCAGCCGCGACAGCTCTGGAAACACCATATATTTT
NA	TRBJ1-3	TRBV3-1/TRBV3-2	NA	CASSQAVSPGNTIYF	TGTGCCAGCAGCCAAGCGGTTAGCCCTGGAAACACCATATATTTT
TRBD2	TRBJ2-7	TRBV27	NA	CASSERLAGAHWYEQYF	TGTGCCAGCAGTGAGAGACTAGCGGGAGCCCATTGGTACGAGCAGTACTTC
TRBD2	TRBJ2-1	TRBV29-1	NA	CSTLAGSSYNEQFF	TGCAGCACGTTAGCGGGGAGCTCCTACAATGAGCAGTTCTTC
TRBD2	TRBJ2-5	TRBV28	NA	CASSEGTSGARAQYF	TGTGCCAGCAGCGAGGGGACTAGCGGAGCAAGGGCCCAGTACTTC
TRBD2	TRBJ2-1	TRBV27	few	CASSLSLAGNEQFF	TGTGCCAGCAGTTTATCCCTAGCGGGCAATGAGCAGTTCTTC
NA	TRBJ1-2	TRBV6-5	NA	CASSRRNTANYGYTF	TGTGCCAGCAGTAGACGGAACACAGCTAACTATGGCTACACCTTC
TRBD2	TRBJ2-5	TRBV11-3	few	CASSTRLAGYQETQYF	TGTGCCAGCAGCACTAGACTAGCGGGGTACCAAGAGACCCAGTACTTC
TRBD2	TRBJ2-1	TRBV7-6	NA	CASSLATGGLNEQFF	TGTGCCAGCAGCTTAGCAACGGGAGGATTAAATGAGCAGTTCTTC
TRBD1	TRBJ2-1	TRBV19	NA	CASSRDRGGNEQFF	TGTGCCAGTAGTAGGGACAGGGGAGGAAATGAGCAGTTCTTC
TRBD2	TRBJ2-1	TRBV4-3	NA	CASSQERLANNEQFF	TGCGCCAGCAGCCAAGAACGACTAGCGAATAATGAGCAGTTCTTC
NA	TRBJ2-7	TRBV13	NA	CASSLGFAGADEQYF	TGTGCCAGCAGCTTAGGCTTTGCGGGGGCGGACGAGCAGTACTTC
TRBD1	TRBJ1-2	TRBV10-3	NA	CAISGQGYGYTF	TGTGCCATCAGTGGACAGGGCTATGGCTACACCTTC
NA	TRBJ1-1	TRBV29-1	NA	CSGSDWNTEAFF	TGCAGCGGTTCAGACTGGAACACTGAAGCTTTCTTT
NA	TRBJ1-5	TRBV19	NA	CATHRDSNQPQHF	TGTGCCACCCACAGGGATAGCAATCAGCCCCAGCATTTT
NA	TRBJ1-2	TRBV5-1	few	CASSLRALGQTPGGYTF	TGCGCCAGCAGCTTGCGAGCCTTAGGACAGACCCCGGGTGGCTACACCTTC